A single sample is the source of the 17 T cell receptor beta chains below, sequenced in a study of long-term antiretroviral therapy in people with HIV. The assay used was immunoSEQ (version v3.0), run at survey level. This table comes from immunoSEQ multiplex PCR, and its TCRdb copy is limited to in-frame clones, with some not included. The table records about 14,000 clones, roughly 80% of them present only once. Sequencing was performed on unsorted PBMCs, taken 1.8 years before starting antiretroviral therapy. Receptors were obtained from a woman aged 40 to 55 with HIV.

This clone was observed a few times. V and J are TRBV10-1 and TRBJ2-2; unclear D gene. V was pared by 6 bases and J by 5 bases, with 16 bases between. From germline, CDR1 is WNHNN and CDR2 SYGVQD (reference sequence). CDR3 length equals 15 residues. CDR3 region: CASRVPRSRTGELFF. Here the CDR3 DNA reads TGCGCCAGCAGAGTCCCTCGTTCGAGGACCGGGGAGCTGTTTTTT.

This chain joins TRBV21-1 and TRBJ2-2; the tabulated D call, TRBD2, remains unverified against the DNA. TRBV21-1 is labeled a pseudogene. The CDR3 loop spans 16 amino acids. CDR3 sequence: CASSPSGEGNTGELFF. The CDR3 coding sequence is TGTGCCAGCAGCCCTAGCGGGGAGGGGAACACCGGGGAGCTGTTTTTT.

J is TRBJ1-2 and V is TRBV5-1; D ambiguous. Germline V gene data show CDR1 as SGHRS and CDR2 as YFSETQ. This CDR3 region has 13 residues. V was shortened by 0 bases and J by 5 bases, with 8 bases between the two germline ends. CDR3 in amino acids: CASSLGSDYGYTF. In DNA form, the CDR3 reads TGCGCCAGCAGCTTGGGGTCAGATTATGGCTACACCTTC. The whole variable domain, filled in from reference TRBV5-1 and TRBJ1-2, reads KAGVTQTPRYLIKTRGQQVTLSCSPISGHRSVSWYQQTPGQGLQFLFEYFSETQRNKGNFPGRFSGRQFSNSRSEMNVSTLELGDSALYLCASSLGSDYGYTFGSGTRLTVV.

The chain carries TRBV18 and TRBJ2-2; D not resolved. This CDR3 region has 12 residues. The germline CDR1 and CDR2 sequences are KGHSH and LQKENI. Trimming removed 2 bases from V and 7 bases from J, with 5 bases in between. The CDR3 region is CASSPFDGELFF. CDR3 DNA sequence: TGTGCCAGCTCACCATTTGACGGGGAGCTGTTTTTT.

This clone was picked up a small number of times. The chain links TRBV4-1 to TRBJ1-1, with 7 bases matching TRBD1. CDR1 and CDR2 (germline): MGHRA, YSYEKL. V gave up 4 bases and J gave up 3 bases; unmatched junction bases: 5. CDR3 length equals 14 residues. The CDR3 nucleotides read TGCGCCAGCAGCCGGGACAGACGGGACACTGAAGCTTTCTTT. Translation gives CASSRDRRDTEAFF.

The rearrangement uses TRBV27 and TRBJ1-1; no reliable D call. Trimming removed 3 bases at V and 1 base at J, with 21 bases between. This CDR3 comprises 18 residues. Germline CDR1 reads MNHEY; CDR2 reads SMNVEV (reference sequence). CDR3 in amino acids: CASSFLGWGSSRNTEAFF. Here the CDR3 DNA reads TGTGCCAGCAGTTTTCTTGGCTGGGGTAGTTCCCGGAACACTGAAGCTTTCTTT.

The V call is TRBV18, the J call TRBJ2-7; D uncertain. The CDR3 has 15 residues. The ends were cut back, 3 bases at V and 0 bases at J, with 12 bases in the middle. Germline CDR1 reads KGHSH; CDR2 reads LQKENI. DNA for the CDR3: TGTGCCAGCTCACCCCCCTCCCGTAGCTCCTACGAGCAGTACTTC. Residues: CASSPPSRSSYEQYF.

This chain uses TRBV2 with TRBJ2-5; 8 bases agree with TRBD1. This CDR3 has 14 amino acids. With V trimmed by 6 bases and J by 5 bases, 8 bases remained unmatched. The germline V gene has CDR1 SNHLY and CDR2 FYNNEI. CDR3 protein: CASSQDRGWETQYF. DNA for the CDR3: TGTGCCAGCAGCCAAGACAGGGGATGGGAGACCCAGTACTTC.

The V call is TRBV6-5, the J call TRBJ2-4, with a weak D call TRBD1 (6 bases). The CDR3 length is 15 residues. The V gene's germline CDR1 is MNHEY and CDR2 SVGAGI. Between the trimmed V and J ends, which lost 0 bases and 7 bases, there was a span of 13 bases. The CDR3 region is CASSYSTGQGNIQYF. Written as DNA, the CDR3 is TGTGCCAGCAGTTACTCCACGGGACAAGGCAACATTCAGTACTTC.

V gene TRBV18 combines with J gene TRBJ2-6; no clear D. V was pared by 2 bases and J by 6 bases, with 5 bases between. CDR3 size: 13 residues. The germline V gene encodes CDR1 KGHSH and CDR2 LQKENI. The CDR3 reads CASSPGEANVLTF. CDR3 DNA sequence: TGTGCCAGCTCACCAGGAGAGGCCAACGTCCTGACTTTC. The full variable domain, completed using reference TRBV18 and TRBJ2-6, is NAGVMQNPRHLVRRRGQEARLRCSPMKGHSHVYWYRQLPEEGLKFMVYLQKENIIDESGMPKERFSAEFPKEGPSILRIQQVVRGDSAAYFCASSPGEANVLTFGAGSRLTVL.

To note about this clone: The identical CDR3 is also encoded by other nucleotide sequences in the sample. The V gene is TRBV5-6, the J gene TRBJ2-7; the D is unclear. CDR3 length: 14 residues. V gave up 0 bases and J gave up 3 bases, with 10 bases separating them. Germline CDR1 reads SGHDT; CDR2 reads YYEEEE. CDR3 loop: CASSLGGDFYEQYF. CDR3 in DNA: TGTGCCAGCAGCTTGGGTGGAGATTTCTACGAGCAGTACTTC. Using reference TRBV5-6 and TRBJ2-7 for the parts outside the CDR3, the full variable domain is DAGVTQSPTHLIKTRGQQVTLRCSPKSGHDTVSWYQQALGQGPQFIFQYYEEEERQRGNFPDRFSGHQFPNYSSELNVNALLLGDSALYLCASSLGGDFYEQYFGPGTRLTVT.

The gene calls are TRBV6-5 and TRBJ2-2; 7 nucleotides align to TRBD1. Germline V CDR1 and CDR2: MNHEY, SVGAGI. Losses at the gene ends were 5 bases for V and 4 bases for J; bases not matched to a gene: 1. This CDR3 is 13 amino acids long. The CDR3: CASSGQATGELFF. DNA of the CDR3: TGTGCCAGCAGTGGACAGGCCACCGGGGAGCTGTTTTTT.

The chain couples TRBV28 to TRBJ2-7, with TRBD1 matching 7 bases. Germline CDR1 and CDR2: MDHEN and SYDVKM. V was pared by 5 bases and J by 2 bases, with 6 bases of the junction left unmatched. The CDR3 extends over 14 amino acids. CDR3 sequence reads: CASSGGQFPYEQYF. In DNA form, the CDR3 reads TGTGCCAGCAGTGGGGGACAGTTCCCCTACGAGCAGTACTTC.

CDR3 sequence reads: CASSQNSYEQYF. CDR3 in DNA: TGTGCCAGCAGTCAAAACTCCTACGAGCAGTACTTC. The chain is built from TRBV9 and TRBJ2-7; D uncertain. The V gene lost 5 bases and the J gene lost 0 bases, with 6 bases spanning the gap. Germline CDR1 and CDR2: SGDLS and YYNGEE. The CDR3 runs 12 residues.

The chain is built from TRBV19 and TRBJ2-1; 9 bases map to TRBD2. This CDR3 comprises 18 residues. With 5 bases clipped from V and 4 bases from J, the junction kept 15 bases outside the gene matches. The germline V gene encodes CDR1 LNHDA and CDR2 SQIVND (reference sequence). The CDR3: CASSGEFAGGLRYNEQFF. CDR3 nucleotides: TGTGCCAGTAGTGGGGAGTTTGCGGGAGGGCTACGGTACAATGAGCAGTTCTTC.

A few counts support this clone. The chain uses TRBV6-1 and TRBJ2-7; D is undetermined. Trimming left V 11 bases short and J 2 bases short, with 7 bases between. CDR3 length: 10 amino acids. Looked up from germline, CDR1 is MNHNS and CDR2 is SASEGT. Written as DNA, the CDR3 is TGTGCCGTTCGTACCTACGAGCAGTACTTC. Its protein is CAVRTYEQYF.

To note about this clone: At one end, the junction sequence differs from germline, possibly due to a read error. The J gene is TRBJ2-5, the V gene TRBV7-7, with D hard to call. The CDR3 is made up of 14 amino acids. Germline CDR1 reads SSHAT; CDR2 reads FNYEAQ (reference sequence). The CDR3 loop reads CASSLAGVVETQYF. CDR3 in DNA: TGTGCTAGCAGCTTAGCTGGGGTTGTGGAGACCCAGTACTTC.